This T cell receptor (beta chain) was sequenced in a study of cytomegalovirus exposure and HLA in healthy donors. Findings of the study overall: One variant, a missense change in DCLRE1C, was linked in a later analysis to TCR beta V- and J-gene trimming. A reported reduction in N-insertions relative to the roughly 670-donor mean was seen in an Asian-associated ancestry cluster in a later analysis. Immune exposure data for these donors was limited to CMV serostatus.

As regards this clone: Its specificity is not known.

The CDR3 totals 17 residues. Germline V CDR1 and CDR2: SEHNR, FQNEAQ (reference sequence). The J segment lost 13 bases and the V segment lost 2 bases, leaving 17 bases of the junction unmatched. A multiplex PCR was run with 60 Vbeta primers and 13 Jbeta primers. The assay was immunoSEQ multiplex PCR, and TCRdb's table has in-frame clones only and misses some. In the table there are over 100,000 clones, approximately 74% of which are singletons. This clonotype was sampled from a male donor in good health and CMV-seronegative. The chain has TRBV7-9 and TRBJ2-2, with 9 nucleotides matching TRBD1. The specimen sequenced was PBMCs. DNA for the CDR3: TGTGCCAGCAGCTTATCGGACACTCCCGGGACAGGGACGGTGCTGTTTTTT. This encodes CASSLSDTPGTGTVLFF.